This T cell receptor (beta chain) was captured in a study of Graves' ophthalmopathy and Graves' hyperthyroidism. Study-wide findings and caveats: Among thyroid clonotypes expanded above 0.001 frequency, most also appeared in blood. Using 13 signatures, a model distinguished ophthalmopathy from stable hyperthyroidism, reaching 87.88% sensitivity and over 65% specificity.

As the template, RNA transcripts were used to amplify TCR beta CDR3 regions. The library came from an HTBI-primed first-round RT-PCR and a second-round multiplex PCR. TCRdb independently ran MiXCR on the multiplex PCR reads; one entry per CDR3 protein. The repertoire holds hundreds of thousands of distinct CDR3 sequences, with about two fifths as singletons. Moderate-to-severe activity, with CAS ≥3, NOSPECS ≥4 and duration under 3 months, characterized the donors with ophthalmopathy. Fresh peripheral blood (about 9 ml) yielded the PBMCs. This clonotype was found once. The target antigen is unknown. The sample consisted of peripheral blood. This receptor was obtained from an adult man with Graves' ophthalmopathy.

The CDR3 DNA follows: TGTGCCAGCAGCGACAGACAGGGGTTGAGCAATCAGCCCCAGTACTTC. It specifies CASSDRQGLSNQPQYF. V usage is TRBV7-8 and J usage is TRBJ2-5, with TRBD1 matching over 8 bases. V shed 5 bases, J shed 9 bases, and the junction held 17 bases outside the gene matches. Germline CDR1 SGHVS, CDR2 FQNEAQ. The CDR3 spans 16 residues.